The rows below give T cell receptor beta chains drawn from one sample of a study of Graves' ophthalmopathy and Graves' hyperthyroidism. TCRdb re-derived calls from the multiplex PCR reads in MiXCR, one entry per CDR3 protein. This table has roughly 400,000 distinct CDR3 sequences, just over 15% appearing once. Source material: peripheral blood. These receptors were taken from a woman aged 18-29 years with stable Graves' hyperthyroidism. CDR3s include the opening cysteine and the closing phenylalanine or tryptophan. D genes are given only for firm matches. Clone size appears in some rows only: once, few, many, or a class for an expanded clone.

j_call: TRBJ1-6; d_call: .; clone_size: .; v_call: TRBV5-6; cdr3_aa: CASSKVQGSPLHF; cdr3_nt: TGTGCCAGCAGCAAGGTTCAAGGCTCACCCCTCCACTTT
j_call: TRBJ1-6; d_call: .; clone_size: many; v_call: TRBV27; cdr3_aa: CASSLSRASALHF; cdr3_nt: TGTGCCAGCAGTTTAAGCAGGGCATCGGCCCTCCACTTT
j_call: TRBJ1-5; d_call: .; clone_size: many; v_call: TRBV10-2; cdr3_aa: CASSELGRGQPQHF; cdr3_nt: TGCGCCAGCAGTGAGCTAGGGAGAGGTCAGCCCCAGCATTTT
j_call: TRBJ1-5; d_call: TRBD1; clone_size: many; v_call: TRBV7-2; cdr3_aa: CASSPDRFNQPQHF; cdr3_nt: TGTGCCAGCAGCCCGGACAGGTTCAATCAGCCCCAGCATTTT
j_call: TRBJ1-1; d_call: .; clone_size: few; v_call: TRBV9; cdr3_aa: CASSVGRLGTEAFF; cdr3_nt: TGTGCCAGCAGCGTCGGACGGCTGGGGACTGAAGCTTTCTTT
j_call: TRBJ1-1; d_call: .; clone_size: many; v_call: TRBV6-5; cdr3_aa: CASSYLKRQPNTEAFF; cdr3_nt: TGTGCCAGCAGTTACCTCAAGAGACAGCCGAACACTGAAGCTTTCTTT
j_call: TRBJ2-2; d_call: .; clone_size: many; v_call: TRBV6-2/TRBV6-3; cdr3_aa: CASSLEVGELFF; cdr3_nt: TGTGCCAGCAGTTTAGAGGTCGGGGAGCTGTTTTTT
j_call: TRBJ2-7; d_call: .; clone_size: few; v_call: TRBV18; cdr3_aa: CASSRPESYEQYF; cdr3_nt: TGTGCCAGCTCACGCCCTGAGTCCTACGAGCAGTACTTC
j_call: TRBJ1-5; d_call: .; clone_size: many; v_call: TRBV6-1; cdr3_aa: CASSEVGHNQPQHF; cdr3_nt: TGTGCCAGCAGTGAGGTGGGACACAATCAGCCCCAGCATTTT
j_call: TRBJ1-5; d_call: TRBD1; clone_size: many; v_call: TRBV12-3/TRBV12-4; cdr3_aa: CASRLDRARQPQHF; cdr3_nt: TGTGCCAGCAGGTTAGACAGGGCGCGCCAGCCCCAGCATTTT
j_call: TRBJ1-2; d_call: .; clone_size: .; v_call: TRBV7-9; cdr3_aa: CASSAVGQDPYGYTF; cdr3_nt: TGTGCCAGCAGCGCCGTGGGGCAGGACCCCTATGGCTACACCTTC
j_call: TRBJ2-7; d_call: .; clone_size: many; v_call: TRBV6-5; cdr3_aa: CASSYSDSSYEQYF; cdr3_nt: TGTGCCAGCAGTTACTCGGACAGCTCCTACGAGCAGTACTTC
j_call: TRBJ1-5; d_call: TRBD1; clone_size: few; v_call: TRBV10-3; cdr3_aa: CAISEGGDSNHPQHF; cdr3_nt: TGTGCCATCAGTGAAGGAGGGGACAGCAATCATCCCCAGCATTTT
j_call: TRBJ1-2; d_call: .; clone_size: many; v_call: TRBV12-3/TRBV12-4; cdr3_aa: CASTPRILTANYGYTF; cdr3_nt: TGTGCCAGCACTCCGAGAATTCTCACAGCCAACTATGGCTACACCTTC
j_call: TRBJ1-1; d_call: TRBD1; clone_size: .; v_call: TRBV30; cdr3_aa: CAYNSRGQGWTESFF; cdr3_nt: TGTGCCTACAATAGTAGGGGACAGGGGTGGACTGAATCTTTCTTT
j_call: TRBJ1-1; d_call: .; clone_size: many; v_call: TRBV12-3/TRBV12-4; cdr3_aa: CASSLGSAGTEAFF; cdr3_nt: TGTGCCAGCAGTTTAGGGTCGGCTGGCACTGAAGCTTTCTTT
j_call: TRBJ2-7; d_call: .; clone_size: many; v_call: TRBV20-1; cdr3_aa: CSARDEPHEQYF; cdr3_nt: TGCAGTGCTAGAGATGAACCCCACGAGCAGTACTTC
j_call: TRBJ1-2; d_call: TRBD1; clone_size: many; v_call: TRBV20-1; cdr3_aa: CSAPQGGQTTYGYTF; cdr3_nt: TGCAGTGCTCCTCAGGGGGGACAGACCACCTATGGCTACACCTTC
j_call: TRBJ2-7; d_call: TRBD1; clone_size: .; v_call: TRBV13; cdr3_aa: CASSPENRGSSYEQYF; cdr3_nt: TGTGCCAGCAGCCCCGAGAACAGGGGGTCATCCTACGAGCAGTACTTC
j_call: TRBJ1-1; d_call: TRBD1; clone_size: .; v_call: TRBV19; cdr3_aa: CASRDRGRDTEAFF; cdr3_nt: TGTGCCAGTAGGGACAGGGGGCGCGACACTGAAGCTTTCTTT
j_call: TRBJ1-1; d_call: .; clone_size: many; v_call: TRBV15; cdr3_aa: CATSRDKGENTEAFF; cdr3_nt: TGTGCCACCAGCAGAGATAAGGGGGAGAACACTGAAGCTTTCTTT
j_call: TRBJ1-1; d_call: .; clone_size: .; v_call: TRBV27; cdr3_aa: CASTQTATEAFF; cdr3_nt: TGTGCCAGCACCCAGACAGCCACTGAAGCTTTCTTT